The 10 T cell receptor beta chains in this list originate from one sample, sequenced in a study of T cells in Graves' hyperthyroidism and ophthalmopathy. TCR beta CDR3 regions were amplified from RNA transcripts. The primer set for the first-round RT-PCR of the TCR CDR3 was HTBI. TCRdb re-analysed the multiplex PCR reads in MiXCR, keeping a single row per CDR3 protein. The sample includes around 440,000 distinct CDR3 sequences, less than 20% of them seen just once. Sequencing was done on a sample of blood. The receptors stem from a woman between 18 and 29 years old with Graves' hyperthyroidism.

Many counts were recorded for this clonotype. The chain has TRBV7-6 and TRBJ1-6; D is perhaps TRBD1 (5 bases). This CDR3 spans 17 amino acids. Trimming took 4 bases from V and 1 from J, leaving 14 bases between them. CDR1 is SGHVS, CDR2 FNYEAQ, per germline. The chain's CDR3 is CASSSQGGGSYNSPLHF. The CDR3 DNA sequence: TGTGCCAGCAGCTCTCAGGGCGGTGGATCCTATAATTCACCCCTCCACTTT.

J is TRBJ2-5 and V is TRBV19, with a weak D call TRBD2 (6 bases). Germline assignment: CDR1 LNHDA and CDR2 SQIVND (reference sequence). The V end lost 5 bases, the J end lost 3 bases, and 16 bases lay between the germline ends. This CDR3 has 15 amino acids. This CDR3 is CASSAAGGMEETQYF. CDR3 DNA sequence: TGTGCCAGTAGTGCGGCTGGGGGGATGGAAGAGACCCAGTACTTC.

A few counts support this clonotype. CDR3 nucleotide sequence: TGCGCCAGCCACGAAGGAGCTAGCGGGAGTTACGAGCAGTACTTC. Protein: CASHEGASGSYEQYF. The V call is TRBV5-1, the J call TRBJ2-7; 10 bases are a match to TRBD2. CDR3 size: 15 residues. Germline CDR1 SGHRS, CDR2 YFSETQ. V lost 7 bases and J lost 4; bases outside the gene matches: 11.

This clonotype has at least ten counts. The gene calls are TRBV20-1 and TRBJ2-3; 8 bases are shared with TRBD2. Germline-derived CDR1 and CDR2 are DFQATT and SNEGSKA (reference sequence). With 5 bases clipped from V and 4 bases from J, the junction kept 11 bases outside the gene matches. The CDR3 totals 15 residues. The CDR3 loop is CSAARERELADTQYF. The CDR3 DNA sequence: TGCAGTGCTGCGAGGGAGCGGGAGTTGGCAGATACGCAGTATTTT.

This clonotype was seen once. The CDR3 region has the DNA TGTGCCAGCAGCTCCCCGTCGGACACGAACACCGGGGAGCTGTTTTTT. It codes for CASSSPSDTNTGELFF. The chain has TRBV28 and TRBJ2-2; perhaps TRBD1 as D (5 bases). V shed 6 bases and J shed 0 bases, with 14 bases lying between them. This CDR3 contains 16 residues. Germline V CDR1 and CDR2: MDHEN, SYDVKM.

This clonotype was seen repeatedly, ten times or more. The junction does not match germline at one end; this may be a read error. The chain combines TRBV13 with TRBJ1-1; 9 bases line up with TRBD1. The germline gives CDR1 PRHDT, CDR2 FYEKMQ (reference sequence). CDR3 size: 15 residues. CDR3 in DNA: TGTGCCAGCAGCCTAGGACAGGGGTGGAACACTGAAGCTTTCTTT. Translating gives CASSLGQGWNTEAFF.

This clonotype was recorded at least ten times. This rearrangement joins TRBV6-2 or TRBV6-3 to TRBJ2-5; TRBD1 matches at 7 bases. CDR3 length: 15 amino acids. After removal of 5 bases from V and 5 bases from J, the junction contained 11 bases not matched to a gene. The germline V gene has CDR1 MNHEY and CDR2 SVGEGT. The CDR3 loop reads CASSPRDRLRETQYF. As DNA, the CDR3 is TGTGCCAGCAGTCCCCGGGACAGACTCAGGGAGACCCAGTACTTC.

The J gene is TRBJ2-1, the V gene TRBV7-2, with no clear D. The V gene's germline CDR1 is SGHTA and CDR2 FQGNSA. V was pared by 5 bases and J by 5 bases, with 16 bases between. The CDR3 loop spans 15 amino acids. The CDR3: CASSQYIEPNNEQFF. As DNA, the CDR3 is TGTGCCAGCAGCCAGTATATCGAGCCAAACAATGAGCAGTTCTTC.

This clonotype was counted ten times or more. This chain links TRBV28 with TRBJ2-5; 9 positions agree with TRBD2. The V and J ends lost 5 bases and 9 bases, in that order; junction bases with no gene match: 28. Germline CDR1 and CDR2: MDHEN and SYDVKM. The CDR3 length is 20 residues. The CDR3 region is CASSPRLAERGLSLGEAQYF. CDR3 sequence (DNA): TGTGCCAGCAGTCCACGACTAGCGGAACGGGGATTGTCTCTGGGCGAGGCCCAGTACTTC.

This clonotype was picked up many times. This chain links TRBV27 with TRBJ2-7; D unclear. Per germline, CDR1 MNHEY and CDR2 SMNVEV (reference sequence). Between the trimmed V and J ends, which lost 0 bases and 4 bases, there was a span of 7 bases. This CDR3 is 13 amino acids long. Here the CDR3 reads CASSLSSRYEQYF. In DNA form, the CDR3 reads TGTGCCAGCAGTTTATCGAGTAGGTACGAGCAGTACTTC.